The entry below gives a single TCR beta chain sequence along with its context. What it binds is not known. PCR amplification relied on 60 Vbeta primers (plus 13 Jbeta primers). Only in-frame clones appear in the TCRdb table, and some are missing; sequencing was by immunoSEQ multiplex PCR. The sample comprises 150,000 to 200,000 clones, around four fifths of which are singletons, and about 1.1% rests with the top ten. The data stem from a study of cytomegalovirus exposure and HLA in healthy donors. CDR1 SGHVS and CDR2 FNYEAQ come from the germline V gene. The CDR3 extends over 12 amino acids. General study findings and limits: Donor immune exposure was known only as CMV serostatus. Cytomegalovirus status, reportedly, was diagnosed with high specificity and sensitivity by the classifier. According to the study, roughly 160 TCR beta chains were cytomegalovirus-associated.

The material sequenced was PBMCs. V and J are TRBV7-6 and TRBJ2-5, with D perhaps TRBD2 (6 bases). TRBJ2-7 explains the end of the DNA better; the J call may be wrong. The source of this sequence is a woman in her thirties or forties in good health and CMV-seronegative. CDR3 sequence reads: CASSLDGSEQYF. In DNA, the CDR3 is TGTGCCAGCAGCTTAGACGGGAGCGAGCAGTACTTC.